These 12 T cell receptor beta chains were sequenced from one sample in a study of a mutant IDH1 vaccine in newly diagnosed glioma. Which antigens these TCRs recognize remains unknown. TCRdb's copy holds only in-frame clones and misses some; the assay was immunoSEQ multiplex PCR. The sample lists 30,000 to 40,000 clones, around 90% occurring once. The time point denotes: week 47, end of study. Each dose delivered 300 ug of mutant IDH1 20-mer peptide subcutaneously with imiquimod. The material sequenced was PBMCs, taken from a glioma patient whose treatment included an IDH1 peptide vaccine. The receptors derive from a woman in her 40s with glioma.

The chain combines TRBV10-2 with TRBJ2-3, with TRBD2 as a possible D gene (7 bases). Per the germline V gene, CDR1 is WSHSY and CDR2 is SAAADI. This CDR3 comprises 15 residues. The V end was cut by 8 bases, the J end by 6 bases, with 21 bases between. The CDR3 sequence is CASSGGGPSADTQYF. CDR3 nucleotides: TGCGCCAGCTCGGGGGGCGGCCCGTCGGCCGATACGCAGTATTTT.

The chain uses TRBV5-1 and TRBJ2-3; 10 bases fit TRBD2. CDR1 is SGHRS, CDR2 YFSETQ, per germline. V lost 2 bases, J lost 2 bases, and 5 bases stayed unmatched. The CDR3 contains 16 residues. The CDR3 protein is CASSFQAGGLTDTQYF. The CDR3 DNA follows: TGCGCCAGCAGCTTCCAAGCGGGGGGGCTCACAGATACGCAGTATTTT.

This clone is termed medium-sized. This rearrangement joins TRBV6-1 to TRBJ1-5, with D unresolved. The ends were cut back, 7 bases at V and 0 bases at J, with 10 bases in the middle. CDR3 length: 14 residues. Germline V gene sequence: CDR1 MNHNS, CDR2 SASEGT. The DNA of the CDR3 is TGTGCCAGCAATCCGACGGGTAGCAATCAGCCCCAGCATTTT. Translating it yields CASNPTGSNQPQHF.

This CDR3 reads CASSYGQNYGYTF. DNA of the CDR3: TGTGCCAGCAGTTACGGGCAGAACTATGGCTACACCTTC. The V and J genes are TRBV6-6 and TRBJ1-2; no clear D. The V gene's germline CDR1 is MNHNY and CDR2 SVGAGI (reference sequence). The CDR3 totals 13 residues. Trimming cost V 2 bases and J 2 bases, with 6 bases left between them.

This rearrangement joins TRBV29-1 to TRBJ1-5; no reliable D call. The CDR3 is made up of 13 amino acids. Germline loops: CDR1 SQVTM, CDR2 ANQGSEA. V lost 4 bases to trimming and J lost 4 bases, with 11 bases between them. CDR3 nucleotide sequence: TGCAGCGTTGCTGCCGCGCAAAATCAGCCCCAGCATTTT. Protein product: CSVAAAQNQPQHF.

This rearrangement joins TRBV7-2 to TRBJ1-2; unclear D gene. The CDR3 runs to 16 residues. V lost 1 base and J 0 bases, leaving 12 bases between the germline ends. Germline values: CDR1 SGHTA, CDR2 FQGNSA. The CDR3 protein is CASSLVHRSPNYGYTF. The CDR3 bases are TGTGCCAGCAGCTTAGTTCACAGATCCCCTAACTATGGCTACACCTTC.

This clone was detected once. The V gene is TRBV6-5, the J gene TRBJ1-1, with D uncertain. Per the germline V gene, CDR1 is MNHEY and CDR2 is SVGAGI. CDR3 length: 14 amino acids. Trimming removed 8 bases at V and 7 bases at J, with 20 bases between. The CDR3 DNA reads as TGTGCCAGCTCGATCGATTGGACGGCCCGTGAAGCTTTCTTT. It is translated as CASSIDWTAREAFF.

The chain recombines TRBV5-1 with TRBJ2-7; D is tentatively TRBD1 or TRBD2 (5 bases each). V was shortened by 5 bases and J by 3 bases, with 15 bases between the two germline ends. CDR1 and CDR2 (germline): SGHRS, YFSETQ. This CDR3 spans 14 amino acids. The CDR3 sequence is CASRLGPRVYEQYF. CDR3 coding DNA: TGCGCCAGCAGGCTGGGACCCAGGGTCTACGAGCAGTACTTC.

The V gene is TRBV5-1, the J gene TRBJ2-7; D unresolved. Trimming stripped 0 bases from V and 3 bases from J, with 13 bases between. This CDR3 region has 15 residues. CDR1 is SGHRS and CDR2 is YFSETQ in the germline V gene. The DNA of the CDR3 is TGCGCCAGCAGCTTGGATAGTACTGAGTACTACGAGCAGTACTTC. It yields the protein CASSLDSTEYYEQYF.

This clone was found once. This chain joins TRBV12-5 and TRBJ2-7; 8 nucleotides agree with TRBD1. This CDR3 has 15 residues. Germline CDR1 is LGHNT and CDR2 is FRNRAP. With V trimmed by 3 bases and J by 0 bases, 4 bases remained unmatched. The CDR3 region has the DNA TGTGCTAGTGGTTTCCGACAGGGGCCCTCCTACGAGCAGTACTTC. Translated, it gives CASGFRQGPSYEQYF.

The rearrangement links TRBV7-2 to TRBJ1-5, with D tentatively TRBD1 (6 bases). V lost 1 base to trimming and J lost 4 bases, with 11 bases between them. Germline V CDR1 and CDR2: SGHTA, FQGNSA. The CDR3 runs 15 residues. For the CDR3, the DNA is TGTGCCAGCAGCTTAGGGGGGCAGGGAAATCAGCCCCAGCATTTT. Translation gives CASSLGGQGNQPQHF.

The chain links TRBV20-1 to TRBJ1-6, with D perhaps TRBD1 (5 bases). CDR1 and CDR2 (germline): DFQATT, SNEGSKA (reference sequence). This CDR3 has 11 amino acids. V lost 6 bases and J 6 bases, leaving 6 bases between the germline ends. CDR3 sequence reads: CSAGGNSPLHF. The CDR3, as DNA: TGCAGTGCGGGGGGTAATTCACCCCTCCACTTT.